Following are 12 T cell receptor beta chains from one sample sequenced in a study of cytomegalovirus exposure and HLA in healthy donors. The primer mix had 60 Vbeta and 13 Jbeta primers. Assay: immunoSEQ multiplex PCR; the TCRdb copy retains only in-frame clones and omits some. The sample lists around 150,000 clones; approximately 80% were seen once. Sequencing was done on a sample of PBMCs. The origin of the receptors is a man aged 40-55 years in good health and CMV-seronegative.

J is TRBJ2-3 and V is TRBV2; 8 bases line up with TRBD2. The CDR3 extends over 15 amino acids. CDR1 is SNHLY and CDR2 is FYNNEI in the germline V gene. V lost 6 bases to trimming and J lost 5 bases; unmatched junction nucleotides: 10. The CDR3 region has the DNA TGTGCCAGCAGGGGGACTAGTCTAGAAATAGATACGCAGTATTTT. Amino acids: CASRGTSLEIDTQYF.

The J gene is TRBJ2-5, the V gene TRBV5-4, with 13 bases fitting TRBD2. Trimming removed 5 bases from V and 3 bases from J; junction bases left unmatched: 4. In germline, CDR1 is SGHNT, CDR2 YYREEE (reference sequence). This CDR3 contains 15 residues. The CDR3 loop reads CASRKGLAGEETQYF. The CDR3 DNA sequence: TGTGCCAGCAGAAAAGGACTAGCGGGAGAAGAGACCCAGTACTTC.

The V call is TRBV15, the J call TRBJ1-4, with TRBD1 identical over 10 bases. Unmatched junction bases numbered 7, after V lost 5 bases and J lost 7 bases. The CDR3 runs 15 residues. Germline V gene lookup returns CDR1 LNHNV and CDR2 YYDKDF (reference sequence). CDR3 sequence reads: CATSFRQGAAEKLFF. The CDR3, as DNA: TGTGCCACCAGCTTCCGACAGGGGGCTGCTGAAAAACTGTTTTTT.

This clone turned up a few times. The V gene is TRBV18, the J gene TRBJ2-3; 9 bases line up with TRBD1. The CDR3 has 15 amino acids. CDR1 is KGHSH, CDR2 LQKENI, per germline. The trim removed 3 bases at V and 1 base at J, leaving 2 bases unmatched. In nucleotides, the CDR3 is TGTGCCAGCTCACCTAGGACAGGGGGCACAGATACGCAGTATTTT. Translated, it gives CASSPRTGGTDTQYF.

This chain joins TRBV28 and TRBJ1-3, with D tentatively TRBD1 (6 bases). The V gene's germline CDR1 is MDHEN and CDR2 SYDVKM. CDR3 size: 17 residues. V dropped 6 bases and J dropped 0 bases, with 18 bases sitting between them. CDR3 nucleotide sequence: TGTGCCAGCAGGGGGGGGGCAGGGGTATTCTCTGGAAACACCATATATTTT. Amino acid sequence: CASRGGAGVFSGNTIYF.

This chain connects TRBV27 to TRBJ2-1, with 8 bases fitting TRBD2. V trimming: 2 bases; J trimming: 6 bases; junction bases outside the gene matches: 6. CDR3 size: 15 residues. Germline CDR1 and CDR2: MNHEY and SMNVEV (reference sequence). CDR3 region: CASSLIGGRINEQFF. The CDR3 DNA reads as TGTGCCAGCAGTTTAATTGGCGGGAGGATCAATGAGCAGTTCTTC.

The CDR3, as DNA: TGTGCCAGCAGCCGACAGGGGGCAGGGGTCGGTGAGCAGTTCTTC. Translating gives CASSRQGAGVGEQFF. The rearrangement joins TRBV7-2 to TRBJ2-1; 10 nucleotides align to TRBD1. The length of the CDR3 is 15 residues. V lost 5 bases, J lost 9 bases, and 10 bases stayed unmatched. Germline-derived CDR1 and CDR2 are SGHTA and FQGNSA. Filled out from reference TRBV7-2 and TRBJ2-1, the complete variable domain reads GAGVSQSPSNKVTEKGKDVELRCDPISGHTALYWYRQSLGQGLEFLIYFQGNSAPDKSGLPSDRFSAERTGGSVSTLTIQRTQQEDSAVYLCASSRQGAGVGEQFFGPGTRLTVL.

The V gene is TRBV4-3, the J gene TRBJ1-2; 7 nucleotides line up with TRBD1. Germline CDR1 is LGHNA and CDR2 is YSLEER. This CDR3 spans 16 amino acids. The V gene end was trimmed by 0 bases and the J gene end by 4 bases; junction bases not matched to a gene: 8. CDR3 protein: CASSQDRGTESYGYTF. The CDR3 DNA is TGCGCCAGCAGCCAAGATAGGGGGACAGAGAGCTATGGCTACACCTTC.

V usage is TRBV28 and J usage is TRBJ1-1; 7 positions agree with TRBD1. Per the germline V gene, CDR1 is MDHEN and CDR2 is SYDVKM. V shed 6 bases, J shed 0 bases, and the junction held 16 bases outside the gene matches. This CDR3 has 18 amino acids. The CDR3 region has the DNA TGTGCCAGCAGCAGAATAACCGGGACAGCGATAGTGAACACTGAAGCTTTCTTT. This gives the protein CASSRITGTAIVNTEAFF.

The chain uses TRBV28 and TRBJ1-2; D is possibly TRBD1 (6 bases). V was trimmed by 2 bases and J by 0 bases, leaving 16 bases between them. Germline-derived CDR1 and CDR2 are MDHEN and SYDVKM. CDR3 length: 17 residues. The CDR3 reads CASSLVSGAPSNYGYTF. The DNA for the CDR3 is TGTGCCAGCAGTTTAGTGTCAGGGGCCCCCTCTAACTATGGCTACACCTTC.

This clone was seen a handful of times. The chain links TRBV7-2 to TRBJ2-5; D is possibly TRBD2 (6 bases). This CDR3 has 17 amino acids. Germline V CDR1 and CDR2: SGHTA, FQGNSA. Trimming left V 1 base short and J 9 bases short, with 24 bases between. For the CDR3, the DNA is TGTGCCAGCAGCTTAGATCAACCGGGACTGCCCGACTCGGCCCAGTACTTC. Translated: CASSLDQPGLPDSAQYF.

The CDR3 bases are TGTGCCAGCAGCCCCTGGGACAGAGGAACAGATACGCAGTATTTT. Translated: CASSPWDRGTDTQYF. The J gene is TRBJ2-3, the V gene TRBV7-8, with 7 nucleotides matching TRBD1. CDR3 length equals 15 residues. The trim removed 5 bases at V and 3 bases at J, leaving 8 bases unmatched. Germline assignment: CDR1 SGHVS and CDR2 FQNEAQ.